This T cell receptor beta chain is drawn from a study of OX40 agonist ivuxolimab in advanced cancers. Study-wide background: Clinicians treated patients with ivuxolimab, an agonistic anti-OX40 (CD134) antibody. Three individuals attained partial responses, comprising one hepatocellular carcinoma case and two cutaneous melanoma cases.

V was shortened by 2 bases and J by 6 bases, with 10 bases between the two germline ends. Per the germline V gene, CDR1 is LNHDA and CDR2 is SQIVND (reference sequence). CDR3 length equals 13 residues. Systemic immunosuppression or a history of autoimmune disease excluded patients. At cycle 4 day 1, cycle 7 day 1, and baseline, blood was sampled. Sequenced by immunoSEQ multiplex PCR; TCRdb stores in-frame clones only, minus some. The table lists more than 65,000 clones, 90% of them singletons, with roughly a tenth in the top ten. The material sequenced was CD4+ or CD8+ T cells sorted from blood, taken in a trial of the OX40 agonist ivuxolimab. V gene TRBV19 combines with J gene TRBJ1-2, with D possibly TRBD1 on 6 matching bases. The sequence was obtained from an adult with an advanced solid tumor such as melanoma, head and neck, liver or kidney cancer. For the CDR3, the DNA is TGTGCCAGTAGTATACAGGGGCCAGATGGCTACACCTTC. This sequence encodes CASSIQGPDGYTF.